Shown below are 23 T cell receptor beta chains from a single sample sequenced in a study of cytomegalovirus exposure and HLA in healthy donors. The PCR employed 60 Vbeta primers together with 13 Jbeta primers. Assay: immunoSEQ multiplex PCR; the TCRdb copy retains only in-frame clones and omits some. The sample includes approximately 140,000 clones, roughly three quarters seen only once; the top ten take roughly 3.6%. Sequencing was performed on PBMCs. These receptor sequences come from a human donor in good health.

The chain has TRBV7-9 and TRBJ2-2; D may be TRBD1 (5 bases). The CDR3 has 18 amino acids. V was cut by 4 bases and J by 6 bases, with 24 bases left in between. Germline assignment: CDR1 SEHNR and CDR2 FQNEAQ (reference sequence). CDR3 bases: TGTGCCAGCAGCTCAGTGTCCAGGGCCGGAATAATGGCCGGGGAGCTGTTTTTT. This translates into CASSSVSRAGIMAGELFF.

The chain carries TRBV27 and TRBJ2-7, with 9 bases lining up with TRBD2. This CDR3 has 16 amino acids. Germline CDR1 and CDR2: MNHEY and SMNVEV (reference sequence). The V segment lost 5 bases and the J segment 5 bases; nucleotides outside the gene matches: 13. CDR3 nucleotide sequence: TGTGCCAGCAGTCCGGCCGGGACTAGCCCCCCCCACGAGCAGTACTTC. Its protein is CASSPAGTSPPHEQYF.

CDR3 in amino acids: CASSSGTGDYQPQHF. CDR3 DNA: TGTGCCAGCAGTTCCGGGACAGGGGACTATCAGCCCCAGCATTTT. The V and J genes are TRBV28 and TRBJ1-5; 10 nucleotides agree with TRBD1. Germline V gene data show CDR1 as MDHEN and CDR2 as SYDVKM. V gave up 4 bases and J gave up 5 bases; unmatched junction bases: 5. This CDR3 is 15 amino acids long.

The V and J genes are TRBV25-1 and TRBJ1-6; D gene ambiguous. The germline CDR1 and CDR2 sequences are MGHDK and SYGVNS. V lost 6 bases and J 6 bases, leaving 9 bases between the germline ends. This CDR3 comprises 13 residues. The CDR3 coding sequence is TGTGCCAGCAGGGGTGGACTTAATTCACCCCTCCACTTT. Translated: CASRGGLNSPLHF.

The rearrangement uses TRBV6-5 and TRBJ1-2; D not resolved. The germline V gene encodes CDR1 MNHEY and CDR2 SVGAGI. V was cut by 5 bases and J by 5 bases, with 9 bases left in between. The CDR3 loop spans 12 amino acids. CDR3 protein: CASSVTGYGYTF. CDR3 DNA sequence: TGTGCCAGCAGTGTTACGGGGTATGGCTACACCTTC.

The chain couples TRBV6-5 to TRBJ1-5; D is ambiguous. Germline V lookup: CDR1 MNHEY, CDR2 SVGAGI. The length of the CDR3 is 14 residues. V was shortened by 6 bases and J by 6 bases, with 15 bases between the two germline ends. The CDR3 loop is CASSVTRGGQPQHF. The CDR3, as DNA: TGTGCCAGCAGCGTCACCCGGGGAGGTCAGCCCCAGCATTTT.

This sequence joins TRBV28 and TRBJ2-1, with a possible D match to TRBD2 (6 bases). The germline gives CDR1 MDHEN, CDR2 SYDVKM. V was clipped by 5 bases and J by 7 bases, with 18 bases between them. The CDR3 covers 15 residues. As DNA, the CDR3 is TGTGCCAGCAGTCCCCTGTCCCCTAGCGAAAATGAGCAGTTCTTC. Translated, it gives CASSPLSPSENEQFF.

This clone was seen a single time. CDR3 nucleotide sequence: TGTGCCAGCAGTTGGGGCAGGCAGAATGAGCAGTTCTTC. This encodes CASSWGRQNEQFF. J is TRBJ2-1 and V is TRBV27; D might be TRBD1 (5 bases). CDR3 length equals 13 residues. CDR1 is MNHEY and CDR2 is SMNVEV in the germline V gene (reference sequence). Trimming pared 4 bases from V and 7 bases from J, leaving 11 bases between.

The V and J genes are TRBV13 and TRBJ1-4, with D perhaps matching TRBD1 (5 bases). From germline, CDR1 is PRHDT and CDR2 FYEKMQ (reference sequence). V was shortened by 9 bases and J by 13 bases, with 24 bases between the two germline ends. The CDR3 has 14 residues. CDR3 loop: CASSLAFSGEGLFF. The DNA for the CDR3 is TGTGCCAGTTCCTTAGCTTTTTCGGGGGAGGGACTGTTTTTT.

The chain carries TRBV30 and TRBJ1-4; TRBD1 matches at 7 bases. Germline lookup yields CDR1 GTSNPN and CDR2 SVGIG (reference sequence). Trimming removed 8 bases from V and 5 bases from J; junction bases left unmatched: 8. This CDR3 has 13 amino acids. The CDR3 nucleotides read TGTGCCGGTATGACAGGGAACAATGAAAAACTGTTTTTT. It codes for CAGMTGNNEKLFF. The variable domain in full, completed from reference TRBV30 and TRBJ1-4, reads SQTIHQWPATLVQPVGSPLSLECTVEGTSNPNLYWYRQAAGRGLQLLFYSVGIGQISSEVPQNLSASRPQDRQFILSSKKLLLSDSGFYLCAGMTGNNEKLFFGSGTQLSVL.

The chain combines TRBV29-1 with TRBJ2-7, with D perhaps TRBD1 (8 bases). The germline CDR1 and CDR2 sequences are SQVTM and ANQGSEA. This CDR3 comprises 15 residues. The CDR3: CSISGGGGPAYEQYF. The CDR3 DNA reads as TGCAGTATATCAGGGGGCGGGGGACCCGCCTACGAGCAGTACTTC.

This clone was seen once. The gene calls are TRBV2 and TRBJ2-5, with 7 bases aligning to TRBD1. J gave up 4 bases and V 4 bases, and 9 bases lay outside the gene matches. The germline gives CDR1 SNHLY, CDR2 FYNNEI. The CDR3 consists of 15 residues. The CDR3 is CASSGQGEYRETQYF. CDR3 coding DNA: TGTGCCAGCAGTGGACAGGGCGAGTATCGAGAGACCCAGTACTTC.

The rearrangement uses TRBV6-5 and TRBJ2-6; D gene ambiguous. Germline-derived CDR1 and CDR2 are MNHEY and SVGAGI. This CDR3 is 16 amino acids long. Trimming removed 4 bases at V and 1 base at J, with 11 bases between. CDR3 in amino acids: CASSSPWQSGANVLTF. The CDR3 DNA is TGTGCCAGCAGTTCCCCCTGGCAGTCTGGGGCCAACGTCCTGACTTTC.

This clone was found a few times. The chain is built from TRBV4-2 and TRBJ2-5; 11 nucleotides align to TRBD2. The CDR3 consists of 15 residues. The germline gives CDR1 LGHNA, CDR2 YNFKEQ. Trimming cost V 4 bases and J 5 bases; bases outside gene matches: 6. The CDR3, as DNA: TGTGCCAGCAGCCGTACTAGCGGGGGAGGGGAGACCCAGTACTTC. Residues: CASSRTSGGGETQYF.

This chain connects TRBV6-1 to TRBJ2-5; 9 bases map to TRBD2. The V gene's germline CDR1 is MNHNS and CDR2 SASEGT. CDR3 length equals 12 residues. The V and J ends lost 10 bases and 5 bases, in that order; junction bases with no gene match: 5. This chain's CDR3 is CATSGGMETQYF. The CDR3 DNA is TGTGCCACCAGCGGGGGGATGGAGACCCAGTACTTC.

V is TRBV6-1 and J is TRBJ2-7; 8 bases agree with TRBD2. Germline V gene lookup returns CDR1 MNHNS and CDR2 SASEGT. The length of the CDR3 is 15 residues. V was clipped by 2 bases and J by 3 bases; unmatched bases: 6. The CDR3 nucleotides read TGTGCCAGCAGTGAATCAGCGGGGGACGTCTACGAGCAGTACTTC. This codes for CASSESAGDVYEQYF.

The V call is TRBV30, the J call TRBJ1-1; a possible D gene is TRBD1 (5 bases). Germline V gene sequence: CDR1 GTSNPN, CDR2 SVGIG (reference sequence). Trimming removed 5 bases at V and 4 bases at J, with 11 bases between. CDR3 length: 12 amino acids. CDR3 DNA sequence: TGTGCCTGGGACAGACGGGCCACTGAAGCTTTCTTT. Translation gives CAWDRRATEAFF.

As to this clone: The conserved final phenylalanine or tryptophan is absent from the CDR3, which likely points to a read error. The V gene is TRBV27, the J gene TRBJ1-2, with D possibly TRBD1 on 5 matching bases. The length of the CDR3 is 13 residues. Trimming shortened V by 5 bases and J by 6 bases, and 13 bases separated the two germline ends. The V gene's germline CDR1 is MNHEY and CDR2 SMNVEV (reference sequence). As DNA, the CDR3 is TGTGCCAGCAGTCCTAATGGGGCCCATGGCTACACCTCC. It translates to CASSPNGAHGYTS.

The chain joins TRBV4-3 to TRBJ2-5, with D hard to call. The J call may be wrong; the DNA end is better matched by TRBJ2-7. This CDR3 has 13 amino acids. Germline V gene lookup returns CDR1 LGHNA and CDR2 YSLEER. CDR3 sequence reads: CASSQVGADEQYF. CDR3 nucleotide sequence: TGCGCCAGCAGCCAAGTCGGAGCAGACGAGCAGTACTTC.

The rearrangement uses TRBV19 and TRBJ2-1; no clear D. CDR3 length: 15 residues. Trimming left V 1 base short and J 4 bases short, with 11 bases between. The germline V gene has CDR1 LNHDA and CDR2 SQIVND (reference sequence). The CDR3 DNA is TGTGCCAGTAGTATAGGTCGCGCGGTTTACAATGAGCAGTTCTTC. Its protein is CASSIGRAVYNEQFF.

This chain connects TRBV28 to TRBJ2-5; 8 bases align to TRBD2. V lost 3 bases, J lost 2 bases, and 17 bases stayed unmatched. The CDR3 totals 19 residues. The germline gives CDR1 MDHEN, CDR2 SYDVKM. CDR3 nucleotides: TGTGCCAGCAGTTTCCAAGCGGGAGTTAGCGAAAAACCTCAAGAGACCCAGTACTTC. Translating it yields CASSFQAGVSEKPQETQYF.

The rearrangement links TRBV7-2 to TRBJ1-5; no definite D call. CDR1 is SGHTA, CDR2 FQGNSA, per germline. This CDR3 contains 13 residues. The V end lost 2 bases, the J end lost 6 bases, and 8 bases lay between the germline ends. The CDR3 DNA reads TGTGCCAGCAGCTTATACTCCGGTCAGCCCCAGCATTTT. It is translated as CASSLYSGQPQHF.

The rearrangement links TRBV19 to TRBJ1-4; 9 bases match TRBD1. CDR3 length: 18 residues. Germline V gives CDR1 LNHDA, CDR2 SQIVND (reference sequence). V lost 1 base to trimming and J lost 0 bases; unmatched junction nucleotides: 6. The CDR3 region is CASSIGGTGTTTNEKLFF. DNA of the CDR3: TGTGCCAGTAGTATAGGGGGGACAGGGACGACAACTAATGAAAAACTGTTTTTT. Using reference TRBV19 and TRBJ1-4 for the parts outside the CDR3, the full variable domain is DGGITQSPKYLFRKEGQNVTLSCEQNLNHDAMYWYRQDPGQGLRLIYYSQIVNDFQKGDIAEGYSVSREKKESFPLTVTSAQKNPTAFYLCASSIGGTGTTTNEKLFFGSGTQLSVL.